This record covers a single TCR beta chain. The table lists this clonotype with many counts. The target of this receptor is not known. Within one base of it there is no much larger clone, and no base qualities were kept. Graves' hyperthyroidism was defined as stable when no progression to ophthalmopathy occurred over 18 months of follow-up. Hyperthyroidism patients were newly diagnosed, with disease duration under 2 months, and aged 18 to 65 years. Any patient with an uncontrolled infection, another autoimmune disease, pregnancy or lactation was excluded. Diagnoses were based on clinical symptoms, serum thyroxine and TRAb, thyroid ultrasound and orbital computed tomography. Ficoll-Paque density gradient centrifugation was used to isolate PBMCs from 8.5 to 10 ml of fresh peripheral blood. Total RNA was extracted using Trizol reagent, and RNA quality was assessed on an Agilent 2100 Bioanalyzer. Ends trimmed: V by 5 bases, J by 5 bases; bases unmatched to a gene: 11. Including the terminal cysteine and phenylalanine, the CDR3 comprises 15 residues. Of the read, only the CDR3 DNA is kept; its 45 bases are in frame from base 1. From the germline V gene (reference sequence), CDR1 is DFQATT and CDR2 is SNEGSKA.

The TCR beta CDR3 regions were amplified from the RNA transcripts. A first-round RT-PCR of the TCR CDR3 used the HTBI primer set with the Qiagen OneStep RT-PCR kit. The libraries were constructed in a second round of multiplex PCR and then size-selected and purified. Libraries were sequenced paired-end with 100 bp reads on an Illumina HiSeq2000. Per the original workflow: Raw data were processed with SOAPnuke, discarding reads with adapters, uncalled bases, mean Phred below 15, or no exact constant-primer or identifier match. High-quality paired reads were merged with COPE v1.2.5, and unique nucleotide sequences were defined as clonotypes. Clonotypes were aligned to IMGT TRBV, TRBD and TRBJ reference segments using MiTCR v1.1. Analysis was restricted to V-J combinations with a frequency above 0.0001, which covered approximately 99% of repertoires. A TCS score was defined as the ratio of F50 (clonal expansion) to E x V (chaos), with BLOSUM62-based TCRdist applied between CDR3 peptides within each V-J. Welch's t-statistics and random forest reduced several hundred V-J features to about 12, which were used in a naive Bayes classifier (R e1071). The Morisita-Horn index was used to measure how similar the thyroid and blood repertoires were. TCRdb reprocessed the public reads (quality trimming at Q25 with fastp, clone calling with MiXCR) and kept in-frame beta chains. Every CDR3 protein is listed once, alongside the most common genes and DNA of its rows. In this record, the V and J calls reflect TCRdb's handling and not the investigators' own analysis. Present in this sample are about 760,000 distinct CDR3 sequences, approximately 36% of which were seen just once. The top ten clones comprise approximately 31% of the sample.

The data belong to a study of T cells in Graves' hyperthyroidism and ophthalmopathy (dated by TCRdb to about 2019). About the full investigation: Peripheral blood samples were taken at the time of initial diagnosis, prior to any treatment. After sampling, hyperthyroidism patients received methimazole starting at 30 mg daily, and ophthalmopathy patients received high-dose intravenous methylprednisolone. In addition, the study compared T-cell repertoires in thyroid tissue and in blood from about six Graves' hyperthyroidism patients. An independent validation cohort of around 19 hyperthyroidism patients and about 16 patients who later progressed to ophthalmopathy tested prospective prediction of ophthalmopathy. The paper describes TCR Vbeta CDR3 sequencing of 135 peripheral blood samples, made up of fewer than 50 ophthalmopathy patients, around 78 hyperthyroidism patients and around 17 progressor patients. TCR V-J signatures able to tell the groups apart were searched for in a discovery cohort of 90 to 100 patients, of whom roughly 42 had Graves' ophthalmopathy and under 65 had stable Graves' hyperthyroidism. For training and testing, the roughly 93 patients in the discovery cohort were randomly divided in a 7:3 ratio. Beyond this particular receptor, the publication reports: No statistical method was used to fix the sample size in advance, and group allocation was not hidden from the investigators. Most expanded thyroid clonotypes (frequency above 0.001) were also detected in blood, a finding suggesting that blood repertoires may reflect thyroid immune responses. Ophthalmopathy was separated from stable hyperthyroidism by a 13 V-J signature model, with approximately 85% sensitivity and roughly 81% specificity obtained in cross-validation and 80%/75% obtained in testing. During validation, the model predicted progression to ophthalmopathy a median of approximately 7 months ahead of onset, with more than 60% sensitivity and 72% to 80% specificity.

This clonotype originated in a woman in her forties with Graves' hyperthyroidism. The V and J genes are TRBV20-1 and TRBJ1-2, with 10 bases aligning to TRBD1. The sample comprised blood. The encoded CDR3 is CSAFSRDRGLYGYTF. At the DNA level, the sequence is TGCAGTGCTTTTTCCCGGGACAGGGGACTTTATGGCTACACCTTC.